These 8 T cell receptor beta chains came from one sample sequenced in a study of blood T cell repertoires in COVID-19. Data came from immunoSEQ multiplex PCR; TCRdb stores just in-frame clones and leaves some out. The sample has 120,000 to 150,000 clones; roughly 84% are singletons. Sequencing was done on a sample of PBMCs or T cells enriched from blood (not recorded which). The receptors here all came from a man aged 45-60 years in a cohort exposed to, infected with or recovered from COVID-19 (not recorded which).

The chain joins TRBV5-1 to TRBJ1-2; D remains ambiguous. Germline lookup yields CDR1 SGHRS and CDR2 YFSETQ. The V and J ends lost 0 bases and 4 bases respectively, with 7 bases between them. This CDR3 region has 13 residues. The CDR3, as DNA: TGCGCCAGCAGCTTGGTCAGTGGCTATGGCTACACCTTC. Translated: CASSLVSGYGYTF.

This clone was seen only a few times. V gene TRBV7-8 combines with J gene TRBJ2-5; tentatively, D is TRBD1 (6 bases). The CDR3 is 13 amino acids. Looked up from germline, CDR1 is SGHVS and CDR2 is FQNEAQ. V lost 5 bases, J lost 4 bases, and 11 bases lay in between. CDR3 protein: CASSVGGLETQYF. CDR3 coding DNA: TGTGCCAGCAGCGTTGGGGGCTTAGAGACCCAGTACTTC.

The V call is TRBV4-3, the J call TRBJ1-1, with D tentatively TRBD1 (6 bases). Germline V lookup: CDR1 LGHNA, CDR2 YSLEER. V was shortened by 0 bases and J by 2 bases, with 13 bases between the two germline ends. The CDR3 loop spans 16 amino acids. CDR3 loop: CASSQDSTGLNTEAFF. In DNA, the CDR3 is TGCGCCAGCAGCCAAGATTCGACAGGTTTAAACACTGAAGCTTTCTTT.

V usage is TRBV14 and J usage is TRBJ1-1; a weak D match, TRBD1 (5 bases). V dropped 0 bases and J dropped 0 bases, with 11 bases sitting between them. CDR1 is SGHDN, CDR2 FVKESK, per germline. This CDR3 contains 16 residues. The CDR3 here is CASSQEAGRVNTEAFF. The DNA of the CDR3 is TGTGCCAGCAGCCAAGAAGCGGGGCGCGTGAACACTGAAGCTTTCTTT.

The chain employs TRBV25-1 and TRBJ2-3; D possibly corresponds to TRBD2 (5 bases). With 4 bases removed from V and 0 bases from J, the gap between germline ends came to 11 bases. Germline V gives CDR1 MGHDK, CDR2 SYGVNS. This CDR3 contains 15 residues. CDR3 residues: CASSGESGSTDTQYF. In nucleotides, the CDR3 is TGTGCCAGCAGTGGGGAGAGCGGCAGCACAGATACGCAGTATTTT. Combining the CDR3 with reference TRBV25-1 and TRBJ2-3 gives the whole variable domain EADIYQTPRYLVIGTGKKITLECSQTMGHDKMYWYQQDPGMELHLIHYSYGVNSTEKGDLSSESTVSRIRTEHFPLTLESARPSHTSQYLCASSGESGSTDTQYFGPGTRLTVL.

The rearrangement uses TRBV6-5 and TRBJ2-4; D gene ambiguous. The CDR3 loop spans 15 amino acids. The V end was cut by 5 bases, the J end by 0 bases, with 11 bases between. Germline V CDR1 and CDR2: MNHEY, SVGAGI. The CDR3 bases are TGTGCCAGCAGTCCAGAGGTTCTAGCCAAAAACATTCAGTACTTC. Amino acids: CASSPEVLAKNIQYF.

The chain links TRBV11-2 to TRBJ2-5, with 12 bases aligning to TRBD2. The V gene end was trimmed by 1 base and the J gene end by 5 bases; junction bases not matched to a gene: 2. The CDR3 is 15 amino acids. Germline V lookup: CDR1 SGHAT, CDR2 FQNNGV. CDR3 region: CASSLGLAGDETQYF. The CDR3 DNA follows: TGTGCCAGCAGCTTAGGACTAGCGGGGGACGAGACCCAGTACTTC.

The chain couples TRBV27 to TRBJ2-3; D is possibly TRBD2 (6 bases). The germline V gene encodes CDR1 MNHEY and CDR2 SMNVEV (reference sequence). The CDR3 loop spans 17 amino acids. V lost 3 bases to trimming and J lost 1 base, with 17 bases between them. In DNA form, the CDR3 reads TGTGCCAGCAGTTTGAGGGGCGGGACCGCTGGCACAGATACGCAGTATTTT. Its protein is CASSLRGGTAGTDTQYF.